This entry is about one T cell receptor beta chain. Libraries were prepared by immunoSEQ multiplex PCR; TCRdb keeps only in-frame clonotypes and omits some of them. The sample contains 20,000 to 30,000 clones, more than 75% of which appear only once. The data belong to a study of T cell responses to AZD1222 COVID-19 vaccine. With 6 bases removed from V and 0 bases from J, the gap between germline ends came to 11 bases. CDR3 length: 15 residues. Germline V gene data show CDR1 as LNHDA and CDR2 as SQIVND (reference sequence). The material sequenced was peripheral blood, taken 28 days after the second AZD1222 dose. This receptor was identified in an adult who received the AZD1222 COVID-19 vaccine. The chain recombines TRBV19 with TRBJ2-2; D perhaps matches TRBD1 (6 bases). For the CDR3, the DNA is TGTGCCAGTAGAAGGACAGCCTCGAACACCGGGGAGCTGTTTTTT. This encodes CASRRTASNTGELFF.